Each of the 30 T cell receptor beta chains below was sequenced from the same sample in a study of cytomegalovirus exposure and HLA in healthy donors. Primers included in the PCR were 60 Vbeta and 13 Jbeta primers. TCRdb's table, derived via immunoSEQ multiplex PCR, lists solely in-frame clones and lacks some. The repertoire table contains fewer than 70,000 clones. The sequenced sample was PBMCs. These receptors were collected from a woman younger than 35 in good health and CMV-seronegative.

The V gene is TRBV4-1, the J gene TRBJ2-3, with 9 bases that match TRBD2. CDR3 length: 15 amino acids. The V gene's germline CDR1 is MGHRA and CDR2 YSYEKL. V shed 4 bases, J shed 6 bases, and the junction held 8 bases outside the gene matches. CDR3 nucleotides: TGCGCCAGCAGCCCTTTTACGAGCGGGAGGGATACGCAGTATTTT. It specifies CASSPFTSGRDTQYF.

The V gene is TRBV7-9, the J gene TRBJ1-2; D uncertain. Trimming removed 2 bases from V and 7 bases from J, with 8 bases in between. The germline V gene encodes CDR1 SEHNR and CDR2 FQNEAQ (reference sequence). This CDR3 is 12 amino acids long. The DNA for the CDR3 is TGTGCCAGCAGCTTATCAACACCTGGCTACACCTTC. It is translated as CASSLSTPGYTF.

The chain has TRBV11-2 and TRBJ2-3, with D perhaps TRBD2 (6 bases). Germline V CDR1 and CDR2: SGHAT, FQNNGV. The CDR3 is 14 amino acids. The V end was cut by 3 bases, the J end by 7 bases, with 14 bases between. CDR3 sequence: CASSFGGLRNTQYF. The DNA of the CDR3 is TGTGCCAGCAGCTTTGGGGGGTTGCGAAATACGCAGTATTTT.

The CDR3 reads CASSGGQGSNQPQHF. The CDR3 coding sequence is TGTGCCAGCAGTGGGGGACAGGGGTCCAATCAGCCCCAGCATTTT. The gene calls are TRBV25-1 and TRBJ1-5; 10 bases align to TRBD1. Germline values: CDR1 MGHDK, CDR2 SYGVNS. The CDR3 runs to 15 residues. Losses at the gene ends were 4 bases for V and 3 bases for J; bases not matched to a gene: 3.

The V gene is TRBV25-1, the J gene TRBJ2-5, with 7 bases fitting TRBD2. This CDR3 is built from 13 residues. Trimming at V came to 8 bases and at J to 1 base, leaving 4 bases not matched to a gene. CDR1 is MGHDK, CDR2 SYGVNS, per germline. As DNA, the CDR3 is TGTGCCAGCGAAGAGCGGGGCCAAGAGACCCAGTACTTC. Its translation is CASEERGQETQYF. Variable domain in full (rest from reference TRBV25-1 and TRBJ2-5): EADIYQTPRYLVIGTGKKITLECSQTMGHDKMYWYQQDPGMELHLIHYSYGVNSTEKGDLSSESTVSRIRTEHFPLTLESARPSHTSQYLCASEERGQETQYFGPGTRLLVL.

The chain joins TRBV4-1 to TRBJ2-7; 8 positions agree with TRBD1. The CDR3 extends over 15 amino acids. Germline trimming cut 5 bases from V and 6 bases from J; bases unmatched to any gene: 12. Per germline, CDR1 MGHRA and CDR2 YSYEKL. The CDR3 nucleotides are TGCGCCAGCAGCTCTCAAGGGGGACAGGTCGGCGAGCAGTACTTC. It encodes CASSSQGGQVGEQYF.

The genes are TRBV18 and TRBJ2-2; 9 bases align to TRBD1. Germline V gives CDR1 KGHSH, CDR2 LQKENI. The trim removed 5 bases at V and 6 bases at J, leaving 10 bases unmatched. The CDR3 loop spans 16 amino acids. The CDR3 bases are TGTGCCAGCTCAACCGGACAGGGGATTGTCGCCGGGGAGCTGTTTTTT. It codes for CASSTGQGIVAGELFF.

The rearrangement uses TRBV30 and TRBJ1-6; 7 positions match TRBD1. The length of the CDR3 is 19 residues. The ends lost 2 bases at V and 0 bases at J; junction bases unmatched: 13. From germline, CDR1 is GTSNPN and CDR2 SVGIG (reference sequence). This CDR3 reads CAWSPQTGSLSSYNSPLHF. The DNA for the CDR3 is TGTGCCTGGAGTCCACAGACAGGGAGTTTAAGCTCCTATAATTCACCCCTCCACTTT.

J is TRBJ2-5 and V is TRBV5-6, with 7 bases matching TRBD2. Germline V gives CDR1 SGHDT, CDR2 YYEEEE. This CDR3 has 14 amino acids. V lost 3 bases, J lost 4 bases, and 6 bases stayed unmatched. CDR3 residues: CASSWGGLPETQYF. In DNA form, the CDR3 reads TGTGCCAGCAGCTGGGGGGGACTACCAGAGACCCAGTACTTC.

The V call is TRBV7-6, the J call TRBJ1-2, with TRBD1 identical over 12 bases. Germline assignment: CDR1 SGHVS and CDR2 FNYEAQ. CDR3 length: 16 residues. V lost 5 bases to trimming and J lost 3 bases; unmatched junction nucleotides: 7. The CDR3 DNA is TGTGCCAGCAGCGCGAACCGGGACAGGGGGCACTATGGCTACACCTTC. This translates into CASSANRDRGHYGYTF. The whole variable domain, filled in from reference TRBV7-6 and TRBJ1-2, reads GAGVSQSPRYKVTKRGQDVALRCDPISGHVSLYWYRQALGQGPEFLTYFNYEAQQDKSGLPNDRFSAERPEGSISTLTIQRTEQRDSAMYRCASSANRDRGHYGYTFGSGTRLTVV.

The genes are TRBV29-1 and TRBJ1-2; D gene uncertain. V lost 3 bases to trimming and J lost 8 bases, with 13 bases between them. The CDR3 sequence is 12 residues long. In germline, CDR1 is SQVTM, CDR2 ANQGSEA. The CDR3 sequence is CSVEHSGGGYTF. CDR3 sequence (DNA): TGCAGCGTTGAGCACTCAGGCGGGGGCTACACCTTC.

V is TRBV4-2 and J is TRBJ1-5, with TRBD1 identical over 8 bases. The CDR3 consists of 16 residues. The germline V gene has CDR1 LGHNA and CDR2 YNFKEQ. V lost 0 bases, J lost 5 bases, and 6 bases stayed unmatched. In DNA form, the CDR3 reads TGTGCCAGCAGCCAAGACCAGGGGGCCCAGGATCAGCCCCAGCATTTT. This codes for CASSQDQGAQDQPQHF.

The gene calls are TRBV6-1 and TRBJ2-1; 8 nucleotides agree with TRBD2. The J segment lost 8 bases and the V segment lost 2 bases, leaving 8 bases of the junction unmatched. The CDR3 sequence is 15 residues long. Germline V CDR1 and CDR2: MNHNS, SASEGT. The CDR3 region is CASSELRTGGDEQFF. The CDR3 DNA follows: TGTGCCAGCAGTGAACTACGAACGGGAGGGGATGAGCAGTTCTTC.

The CDR3 region is CASSLGGSANYGYTF. CDR3 nucleotides: TGTGCCAGCAGCTTGGGTGGGAGCGCAAACTATGGCTACACCTTC. The chain joins TRBV5-4 to TRBJ1-2; D is undetermined. Trimming shortened V by 0 bases and J by 2 bases, and 11 bases separated the two germline ends. Germline V gene sequence: CDR1 SGHNT, CDR2 YYREEE (reference sequence). The CDR3 loop spans 15 amino acids. The variable domain in full, with the rest retrieved from reference TRBV5-4 and TRBJ1-2, is ETGVTQSPTHLIKTRGQQVTLRCSSQSGHNTVSWYQQALGQGPQFIFQYYREEENGRGNFPPRFSGLQFPNYSSELNVNALELDDSALYLCASSLGGSANYGYTFGSGTRLTVV.

The chain is built from TRBV5-6 and TRBJ1-1; D remains unclear. Germline-derived CDR1 and CDR2 are SGHDT and YYEEEE. The CDR3 runs to 16 residues. V was shortened by 4 bases and J by 7 bases, with 23 bases between the two germline ends. This CDR3 reads CASSDPRGGNRGEAFF. The DNA for the CDR3 is TGTGCCAGCAGCGACCCCAGAGGCGGGAACAGAGGTGAAGCTTTCTTT.

V usage is TRBV5-4 and J usage is TRBJ2-7; 9 nucleotides agree with TRBD1. The CDR3 extends over 15 amino acids. CDR1 and CDR2 (germline): SGHNT, YYREEE (reference sequence). V trimming: 4 bases; J trimming: 4 bases; junction bases outside the gene matches: 9. In nucleotides, the CDR3 is TGTGCCAGCAGCCCAACCGCGGGACAGGGTTACGAGCAGTACTTC. Translating gives CASSPTAGQGYEQYF.

The chain joins TRBV6-1 to TRBJ2-3; 9 nucleotides line up with TRBD2. Looked up from germline, CDR1 is MNHNS and CDR2 is SASEGT. After removal of 7 bases from V and 2 bases from J, the junction contained 7 bases not matched to a gene. This CDR3 has 15 amino acids. CDR3 nucleotide sequence: TGTGCCAGCAAGTCTAGCGGGGTTTACACAGATACGCAGTATTTT. This sequence encodes CASKSSGVYTDTQYF.

This rearrangement joins TRBV19 to TRBJ1-2; no definite D call. The germline CDR1 and CDR2 sequences are LNHDA and SQIVND (reference sequence). V lost 6 bases to trimming and J lost 6 bases, with 20 bases between them. The CDR3 extends over 15 amino acids. Here the CDR3 reads CASRTLDSALNGYTF. DNA for the CDR3: TGTGCCAGTAGGACCCTGGACTCCGCACTTAATGGCTACACCTTC. Full variable domain (remainder filled in from reference TRBV19 and TRBJ1-2): DGGITQSPKYLFRKEGQNVTLSCEQNLNHDAMYWYRQDPGQGLRLIYYSQIVNDFQKGDIAEGYSVSREKKESFPLTVTSAQKNPTAFYLCASRTLDSALNGYTFGSGTRLTVV.

The rearrangement joins TRBV5-1 to TRBJ1-6; D perhaps matches TRBD1 (6 bases). The germline gives CDR1 SGHRS, CDR2 YFSETQ. Trimming shortened V by 4 bases and J by 10 bases, and 15 bases separated the two germline ends. The CDR3 runs to 14 residues. CDR3 protein: CASSLIVQGSPLHF. The DNA for the CDR3 is TGCGCCAGCAGCCTGATAGTACAGGGATCACCCCTCCACTTT.

The chain combines TRBV5-7 with TRBJ1-1; 7 bases agree with TRBD1. TRBV5-7 is classed as an ORF, of uncertain function. Germline trimming cut 2 bases from V and 6 bases from J; bases unmatched to any gene: 1. This CDR3 contains 12 residues. CDR3 DNA: TGTGCCAGCAGCTTTGGGACAGCTGAAGCTTTCTTT. As protein: CASSFGTAEAFF.

CDR3 sequence: CASSQTGLSTDTQYF. CDR3 in DNA: TGTGCCAGCAGTCAGACAGGGCTAAGCACAGATACGCAGTATTTT. J is TRBJ2-3 and V is TRBV6-5, with TRBD1 identical over 7 bases. This CDR3 spans 15 amino acids. The V gene's germline CDR1 is MNHEY and CDR2 SVGAGI. J gave up 0 bases and V 5 bases, and 5 bases lay outside the gene matches.

Of note for this clone: The same CDR3 also results from other DNA sequences found in this sample. The V and J genes are TRBV4-1 and TRBJ1-1; 8 bases align to TRBD1. The junction had 4 bases not matched to a gene; V was cut back by 2 bases and J by 2 bases. Looked up from germline, CDR1 is MGHRA and CDR2 is YSYEKL. This CDR3 is 15 amino acids long. As DNA, the CDR3 is TGCGCCAGCAGCCAACAGGGGGCGGTTAACACTGAAGCTTTCTTT. This encodes CASSQQGAVNTEAFF.

CDR3 bases: TGTGCCAGCATCAACCGACTAGCGGGGGGCACCGGGGAGCTGTTTTTT. Its translation is CASINRLAGGTGELFF. The chain joins TRBV28 to TRBJ2-2, with 13 bases aligning to TRBD2. Germline CDR1 is MDHEN and CDR2 is SYDVKM. The CDR3 runs to 16 residues. Trimming cost V 7 bases and J 4 bases; bases outside gene matches: 6. The whole variable domain, filled in from reference TRBV28 and TRBJ2-2, reads DVKVTQSSRYLVKRTGEKVFLECVQDMDHENMFWYRQDPGLGLRLIYFSYDVKMKEKGDIPEGYSVSREKKERFSLILESASTNQTSMYLCASINRLAGGTGELFFGEGSRLTVL.

In DNA form, the CDR3 reads TGTGCCAGCAGCTCCGGGACAGGGGCCTTCGAGCAGTACTTC. It specifies CASSSGTGAFEQYF. This rearrangement joins TRBV27 to TRBJ2-7, with 10 bases fitting TRBD1. The CDR3 sequence is 14 residues long. The V gene end was trimmed by 6 bases and the J gene end by 6 bases; junction bases not matched to a gene: 8. Per the germline V gene, CDR1 is MNHEY and CDR2 is SMNVEV (reference sequence).

The chain links TRBV14 to TRBJ2-3; 7 nucleotides match TRBD2. The trim removed 3 bases at V and 0 bases at J, leaving 9 bases unmatched. The CDR3 contains 17 residues. Germline CDR1 reads SGHDN; CDR2 reads FVKESK. The CDR3 protein is CASSHERLAASTDTQYF. CDR3 DNA sequence: TGTGCCAGCAGCCACGAGAGGCTAGCGGCGAGCACAGATACGCAGTATTTT.

The chain employs TRBV27 and TRBJ2-7; no reliable D call. Germline V CDR1 and CDR2: MNHEY, SMNVEV (reference sequence). The germline V and J ends were trimmed by 4 bases and 2 bases, with 12 bases remaining between them. The CDR3 spans 14 residues. CDR3 sequence (DNA): TGTGCCAGCAGTTCCGCTTTTGGCCCCTACGAGCAGTACTTC. Protein sequence: CASSSAFGPYEQYF.

This rearrangement joins TRBV6-5 to TRBJ1-4; D is unclear. Germline assignment: CDR1 MNHEY and CDR2 SVGAGI. This CDR3 contains 13 residues. Trimming removed 2 bases from V and 8 bases from J, with 9 bases in between. CDR3 residues: CASSYTVREKLFF. In nucleotides, the CDR3 is TGTGCCAGCAGTTACACAGTTAGAGAAAAACTGTTTTTT.

The CDR3 reads CASRESNSPLHF. CDR3 nucleotide sequence: TGTGCCAGCAGGGAGAGCAATTCACCCCTCCACTTT. This rearrangement joins TRBV6-1 to TRBJ1-6, with D unclear. Germline V gene data show CDR1 as MNHNS and CDR2 as SASEGT. V was pared by 6 bases and J by 7 bases, with 7 bases between. The CDR3 totals 12 residues.

The chain joins TRBV10-2 to TRBJ2-1; TRBD2 aligns across 7 bases. V trimming: 5 bases; J trimming: 10 bases; junction bases outside the gene matches: 14. The CDR3 is 15 amino acids. Germline CDR1 is WSHSY and CDR2 is SAAADI. The CDR3 sequence is CASSLGSGTAREQFF. As DNA, the CDR3 is TGCGCCAGCAGTTTGGGCAGCGGGACTGCCCGGGAGCAGTTCTTC.

The gene calls are TRBV9 and TRBJ2-5; TRBD1 is a possible D gene (6 bases). Matching the DNA end better, TRBJ2-7 makes the J call doubtful. The germline V gene has CDR1 SGDLS and CDR2 YYNGEE. The CDR3 runs to 14 residues. CDR3 residues: CASSVAAGEYEQYF. The CDR3 DNA reads TGTGCCAGCAGCGTAGCGGCAGGGGAGTACGAGCAGTACTTC.